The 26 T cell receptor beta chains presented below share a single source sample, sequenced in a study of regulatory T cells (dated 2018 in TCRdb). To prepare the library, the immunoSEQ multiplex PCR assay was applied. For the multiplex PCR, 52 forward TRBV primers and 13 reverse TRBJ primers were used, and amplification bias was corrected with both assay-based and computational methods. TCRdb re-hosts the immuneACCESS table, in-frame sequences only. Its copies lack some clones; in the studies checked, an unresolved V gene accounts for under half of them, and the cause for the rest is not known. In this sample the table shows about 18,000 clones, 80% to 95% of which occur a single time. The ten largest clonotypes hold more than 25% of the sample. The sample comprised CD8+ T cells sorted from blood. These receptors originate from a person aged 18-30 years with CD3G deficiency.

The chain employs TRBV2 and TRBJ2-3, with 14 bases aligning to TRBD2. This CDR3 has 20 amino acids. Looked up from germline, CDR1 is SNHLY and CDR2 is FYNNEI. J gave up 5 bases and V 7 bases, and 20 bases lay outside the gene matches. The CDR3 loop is CASKPGLAGESLLTQDTQYF. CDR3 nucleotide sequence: TGTGCCAGCAAACCGGGACTAGCGGGAGAGAGCCTCCTTACCCAAGATACGCAGTATTTT.

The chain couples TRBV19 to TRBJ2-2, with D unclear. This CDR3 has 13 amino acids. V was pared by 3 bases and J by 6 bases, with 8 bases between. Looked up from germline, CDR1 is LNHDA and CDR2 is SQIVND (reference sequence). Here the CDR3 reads CASSIQVAGELFF. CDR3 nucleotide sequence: TGTGCCAGTAGTATCCAGGTGGCCGGGGAGCTGTTTTTT.

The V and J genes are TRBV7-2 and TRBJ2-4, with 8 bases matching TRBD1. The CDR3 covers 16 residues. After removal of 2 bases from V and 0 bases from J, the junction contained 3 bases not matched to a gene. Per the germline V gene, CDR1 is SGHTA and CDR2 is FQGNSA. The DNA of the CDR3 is TGTGCCAGCAGCTTACCACAGGGGGTAGCCAAAAACATTCAGTACTTC. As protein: CASSLPQGVAKNIQYF.

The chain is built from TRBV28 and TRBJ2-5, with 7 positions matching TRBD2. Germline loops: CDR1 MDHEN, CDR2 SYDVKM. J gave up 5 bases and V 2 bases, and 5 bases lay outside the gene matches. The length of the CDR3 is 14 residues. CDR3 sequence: CASSLRGVGETQYF. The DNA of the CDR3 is TGTGCCAGCAGTTTACGGGGGGTCGGGGAGACCCAGTACTTC.

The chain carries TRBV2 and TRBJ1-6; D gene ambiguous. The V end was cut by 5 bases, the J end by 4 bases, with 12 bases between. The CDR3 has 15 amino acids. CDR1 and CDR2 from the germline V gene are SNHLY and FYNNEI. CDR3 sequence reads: CASSPLTIYNSPLHF. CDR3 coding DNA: TGTGCCAGCAGTCCGCTGACAATTTATAATTCACCCCTCCACTTT.

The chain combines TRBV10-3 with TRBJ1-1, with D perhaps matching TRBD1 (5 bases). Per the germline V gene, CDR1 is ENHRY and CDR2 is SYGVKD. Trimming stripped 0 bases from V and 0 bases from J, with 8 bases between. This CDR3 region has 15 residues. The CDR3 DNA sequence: TGTGCCATCAGTGAGTCAACAGGCATGAACACTGAAGCTTTCTTT. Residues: CAISESTGMNTEAFF.

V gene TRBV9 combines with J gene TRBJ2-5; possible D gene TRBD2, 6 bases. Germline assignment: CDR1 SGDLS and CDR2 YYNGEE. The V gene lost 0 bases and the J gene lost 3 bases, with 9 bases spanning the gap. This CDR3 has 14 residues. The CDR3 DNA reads TGTGCCAGCAGCGTAGACGTAGCGGAAGAGACCCAGTACTTC. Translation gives CASSVDVAEETQYF. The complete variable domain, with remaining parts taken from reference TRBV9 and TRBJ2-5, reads DSGVTQTPKHLITATGQRVTLRCSPRSGDLSVYWYQQSLDQGLQFLIQYYNGEERAKGNILERFSAQQFPDLHSELNLSSLELGDSALYFCASSVDVAEETQYFGPGTRLLVL.

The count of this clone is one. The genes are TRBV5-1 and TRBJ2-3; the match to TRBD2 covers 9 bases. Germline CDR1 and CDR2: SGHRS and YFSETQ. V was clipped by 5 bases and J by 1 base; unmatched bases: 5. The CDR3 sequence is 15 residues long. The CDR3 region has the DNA TGCGCCAGCAGTCCAGCGGGGGGCGGCACAGATACGCAGTATTTT. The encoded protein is CASSPAGGGTDTQYF.

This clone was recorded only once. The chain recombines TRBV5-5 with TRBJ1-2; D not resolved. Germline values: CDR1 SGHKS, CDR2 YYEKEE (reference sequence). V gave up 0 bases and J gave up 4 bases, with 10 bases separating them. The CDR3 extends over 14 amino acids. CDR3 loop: CASSLGKGGYGYTF. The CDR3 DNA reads TGTGCCAGCAGCTTGGGAAAGGGAGGCTATGGCTACACCTTC.

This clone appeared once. The CDR3 bases are TGTGCCACCAGCAGAGAGGAACTAGCAAACGAGCAGTTCTTC. This gives the protein CATSREELANEQFF. The chain links TRBV15 to TRBJ2-1, with D maybe TRBD2 (6 bases). There are 14 residues in the CDR3. Germline-derived CDR1 and CDR2 are LNHNV and YYDKDF (reference sequence). Trimming removed 0 bases at V and 10 bases at J, with 13 bases between.

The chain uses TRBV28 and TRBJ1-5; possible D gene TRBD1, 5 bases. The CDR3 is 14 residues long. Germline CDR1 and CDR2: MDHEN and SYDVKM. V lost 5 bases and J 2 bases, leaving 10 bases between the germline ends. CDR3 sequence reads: CASSVRVRNQPQHF. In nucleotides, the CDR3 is TGTGCCAGCAGTGTCAGGGTCCGCAATCAGCCCCAGCATTTT.

The CDR3 protein is CASTTPGTGVGGYTF. The CDR3 DNA sequence: TGTGCCAGCACCACCCCCGGGACAGGGGTCGGCGGCTACACCTTC. The chain combines TRBV27 with TRBJ1-2; TRBD1 aligns across 10 bases. Germline assignment: CDR1 MNHEY and CDR2 SMNVEV (reference sequence). The CDR3 totals 15 residues. Trimming at V came to 7 bases and at J to 8 bases, leaving 13 bases not matched to a gene.

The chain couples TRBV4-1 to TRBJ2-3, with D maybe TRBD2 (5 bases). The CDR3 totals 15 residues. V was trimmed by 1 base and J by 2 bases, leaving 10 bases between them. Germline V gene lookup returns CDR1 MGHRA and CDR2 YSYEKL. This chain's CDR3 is CASSQGRLDTDTQYF. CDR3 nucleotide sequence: TGCGCCAGCAGCCAAGGGAGGCTAGACACAGATACGCAGTATTTT.

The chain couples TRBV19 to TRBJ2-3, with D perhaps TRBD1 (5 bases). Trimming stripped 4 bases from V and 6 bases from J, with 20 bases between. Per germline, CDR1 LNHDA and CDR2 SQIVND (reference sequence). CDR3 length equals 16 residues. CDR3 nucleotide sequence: TGTGCCAGTAGTAAGGATCCAGGGAACATAGAGGATACGCAGTATTTT. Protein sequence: CASSKDPGNIEDTQYF.

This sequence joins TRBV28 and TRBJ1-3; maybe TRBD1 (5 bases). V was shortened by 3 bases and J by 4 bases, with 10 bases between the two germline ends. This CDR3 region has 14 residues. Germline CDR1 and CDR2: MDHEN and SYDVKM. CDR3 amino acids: CASSFRGGGNTIYF. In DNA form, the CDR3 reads TGTGCCAGCAGTTTTAGGGGAGGCGGAAACACCATATATTTT.

The CDR3 DNA is TGTGCCAGCAGCGTAGCCACGGGGGGGAATGAGCAGTTCTTC. It yields the protein CASSVATGGNEQFF. The chain uses TRBV9 and TRBJ2-1; 8 nucleotides align to TRBD2. CDR1 and CDR2 (germline): SGDLS, YYNGEE. V shed 0 bases, J shed 7 bases, and the junction held 3 bases outside the gene matches. The CDR3 totals 14 residues.

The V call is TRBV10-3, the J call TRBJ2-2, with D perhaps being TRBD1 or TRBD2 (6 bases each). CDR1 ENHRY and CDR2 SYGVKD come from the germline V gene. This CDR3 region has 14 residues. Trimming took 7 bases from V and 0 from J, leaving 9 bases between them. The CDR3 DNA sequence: TGTGCCATCACGGGGGCCCCGAACACCGGGGAGCTGTTTTTT. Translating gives CAITGAPNTGELFF.

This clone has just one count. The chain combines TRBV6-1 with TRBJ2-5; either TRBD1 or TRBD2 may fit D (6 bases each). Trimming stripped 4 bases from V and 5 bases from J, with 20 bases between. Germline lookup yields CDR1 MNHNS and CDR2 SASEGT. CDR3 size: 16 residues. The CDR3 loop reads CASSVDRRGPEETQYF. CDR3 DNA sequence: TGTGCCAGCAGTGTTGACCGTCGGGGGCCAGAGGAGACCCAGTACTTC.

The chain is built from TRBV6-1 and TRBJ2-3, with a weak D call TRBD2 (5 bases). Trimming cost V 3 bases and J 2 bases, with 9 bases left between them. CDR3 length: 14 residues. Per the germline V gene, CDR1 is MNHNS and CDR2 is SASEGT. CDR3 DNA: TGTGCCAGCAGTGAGTCGGGAAACACAGATACGCAGTATTTT. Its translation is CASSESGNTDTQYF.

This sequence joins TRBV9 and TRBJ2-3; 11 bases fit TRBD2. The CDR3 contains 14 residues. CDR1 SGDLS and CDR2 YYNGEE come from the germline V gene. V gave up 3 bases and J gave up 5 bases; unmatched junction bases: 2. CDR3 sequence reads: CASSASGGLDTQYF. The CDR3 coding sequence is TGTGCCAGCAGCGCTAGCGGGGGGTTAGATACGCAGTATTTT. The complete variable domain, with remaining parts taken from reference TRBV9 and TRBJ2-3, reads DSGVTQTPKHLITATGQRVTLRCSPRSGDLSVYWYQQSLDQGLQFLIQYYNGEERAKGNILERFSAQQFPDLHSELNLSSLELGDSALYFCASSASGGLDTQYFGPGTRLTVL.

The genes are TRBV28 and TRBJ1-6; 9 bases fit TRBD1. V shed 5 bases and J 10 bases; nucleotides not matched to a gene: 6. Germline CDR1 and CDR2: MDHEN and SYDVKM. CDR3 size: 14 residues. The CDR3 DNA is TGTGCCAGCAGTCAGTACAGGGGGCTCTCACCCCTCCACTTT. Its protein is CASSQYRGLSPLHF.

CDR3: CASLKDNEQFF. For the CDR3, the DNA is TGTGCCAGCCTAAAGGACAATGAGCAGTTCTTC. J is TRBJ2-1 and V is TRBV2; D not resolved. This CDR3 has 11 residues. Per germline, CDR1 SNHLY and CDR2 FYNNEI. The V and J ends lost 8 bases and 5 bases respectively, with 7 bases between them.

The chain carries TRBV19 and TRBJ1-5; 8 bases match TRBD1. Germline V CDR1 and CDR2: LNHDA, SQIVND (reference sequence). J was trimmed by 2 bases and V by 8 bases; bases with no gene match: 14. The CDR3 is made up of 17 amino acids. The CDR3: CASPPSRQGSGNQPQHF. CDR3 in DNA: TGTGCCAGTCCCCCCAGTAGACAGGGGTCGGGCAATCAGCCCCAGCATTTT.

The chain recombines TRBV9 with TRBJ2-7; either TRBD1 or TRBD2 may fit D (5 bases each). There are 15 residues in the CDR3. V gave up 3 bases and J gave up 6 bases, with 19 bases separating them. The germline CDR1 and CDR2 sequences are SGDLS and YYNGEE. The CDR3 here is CASSGLDGTPVEQYF. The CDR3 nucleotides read TGTGCCAGCAGCGGACTCGACGGGACCCCGGTCGAGCAGTACTTC.

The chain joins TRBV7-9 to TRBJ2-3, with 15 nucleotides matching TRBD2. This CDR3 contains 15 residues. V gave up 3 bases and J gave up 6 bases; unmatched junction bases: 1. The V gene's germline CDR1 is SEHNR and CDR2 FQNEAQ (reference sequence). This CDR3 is CASSFGTSGGDTQYF. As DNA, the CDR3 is TGTGCCAGCAGCTTCGGGACTAGCGGGGGGGATACGCAGTATTTT.

CDR3 nucleotide sequence: TGCAGCGTCCGGAGGGATATAAACTACGAGCAGTACTTC. Translated: CSVRRDINYEQYF. The rearrangement links TRBV29-1 to TRBJ2-7; tentative D call: TRBD2 (6 bases). The CDR3 covers 13 residues. Per the germline V gene, CDR1 is SQVTM and CDR2 is ANQGSEA. The V and J ends lost 6 bases and 3 bases respectively, with 15 bases between them.